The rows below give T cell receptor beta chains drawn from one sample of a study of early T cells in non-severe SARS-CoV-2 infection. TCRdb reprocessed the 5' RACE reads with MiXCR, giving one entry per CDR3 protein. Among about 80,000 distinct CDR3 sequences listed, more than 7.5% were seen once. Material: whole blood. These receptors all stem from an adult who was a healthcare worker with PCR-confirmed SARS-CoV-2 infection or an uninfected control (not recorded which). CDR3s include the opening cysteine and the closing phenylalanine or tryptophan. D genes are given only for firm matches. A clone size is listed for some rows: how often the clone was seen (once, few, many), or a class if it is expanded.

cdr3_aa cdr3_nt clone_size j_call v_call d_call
CSASPLAGSTDTQYF TGCAGTGCTAGTCCACTAGCGGGGAGCACAGATACGCAGTATTTT many TRBJ2-3 TRBV20-1 TRBD2
CASSYSAWVGSYNEQFF TGTGCCAGCAGTTACTCGGCGTGGGTGGGGTCCTACAATGAGCAGTTCTTC many TRBJ2-1 TRBV6-6 .
CASSSHQGYYEQYF TGTGCCAGCAGTTCGCACCAGGGCTACTACGAGCAGTACTTC . TRBJ2-7 TRBV28 .
CASSRTGSPGDEQFF TGTGCCAGCAGCCGGACCGGGTCCCCGGGCGATGAGCAGTTCTTC . TRBJ2-1 TRBV5-5 .
CSATRGTLSSYEQYF TGCAGTGCAACCCGAGGGACACTGTCCTCCTACGAGCAGTACTTC few TRBJ2-7 TRBV20-1 .
CASSLTAHTGELFF TGTGCCAGCAGCTTGACGGCCCACACCGGGGAGCTGTTTTTT few TRBJ2-2 TRBV11-2 .
CASSLTGPPSVF TGTGCCAGCAGTCTGACCGGACCTCCAAGTGTCTTC few TRBJ2-7 TRBV6-2/TRBV6-3 .
CASSTLDRSYGYTF TGTGCCAGCAGTACCCTTGACAGATCCTATGGCTACACCTTC few TRBJ1-2 TRBV28 .
CASTPRGDSPLHF TGTGCCAGCACCCCACGGGGTGATTCACCCCTCCACTTT . TRBJ1-6 TRBV7-9 .
CASHMREKLFF TGTGCCAGCCATATGAGGGAAAAACTGTTTTTT many TRBJ1-4 TRBV27 .
CATSVSGSSYEQYF TGTGCCACCTCAGTTAGCGGGAGCTCCTACGAGCAGTACTTC many TRBJ2-7 TRBV3-1 TRBD2
CASSAGTQNTEAFF TGTGCCAGCAGCGCCGGGACACAGAACACTGAAGCTTTCTTT once TRBJ1-1 TRBV9 .